The rows below give T cell receptor beta chains drawn from one sample of a study of cytomegalovirus exposure and HLA in healthy donors. Only in-frame clones appear in the TCRdb table, and some are missing; sequencing was by immunoSEQ multiplex PCR. The data contain under 200,000 clones, around 79% of them singletons. Sequenced material: PBMCs. Receptors were obtained from a woman aged 40 to 50 in good health and CMV-seronegative. The CDR3 runs from the conserved cysteine through the conserved F or W. The order of the fields is clone size, J gene, D gene, V gene, CDR3 DNA, CDR3 protein. A D gene is named only where the DNA matches it firmly. Only part of the rows carry a size: once, few, many, or a class if the clone is expanded.

-	TRBJ2-1	-	TRBV5-1	TGCGCCAGCAGCTTGGGGGGGGACCACTACAATGAGCAGTTCTTC	CASSLGGDHYNEQFF
-	TRBJ1-3	TRBD1	TRBV9	TGTGCCAGCAGCGTAGGAAGGGGGCACCCTGTAGATGGAAACACCATATATTTT	CASSVGRGHPVDGNTIYF
-	TRBJ2-7	TRBD2	TRBV10-3	TGTGCCATCAGTGTACTAGCGGAGTACGAGCAGTACTTC	CAISVLAEYEQYF
few	TRBJ1-3	-	TRBV4-1	TGCGCCAGCAGCCAAGACCAGGGGCCCGGAAACACCATATATTTT	CASSQDQGPGNTIYF
-	TRBJ2-3	TRBD2	TRBV10-3	TGTGCCATCAGTGAAAAAGTTTCTAGCGGGGGACAACGGGATACGCAGTATTTT	CAISEKVSSGGQRDTQYF
-	TRBJ2-7	TRBD2	TRBV7-3	TGTGCCAGCAGCTTAAGGGGAGGGCCCACCTACGAGCAGTACTTC	CASSLRGGPTYEQYF
-	TRBJ2-7	-	TRBV7-9	TGTGCCAGCAGCTCGGGCGAGCAGTACTTC	CASSSGEQYF
-	TRBJ1-1	TRBD1	TRBV7-9	TGTGCCAGCAGCTTGGGGACAGCTGAAGCTTTCTTT	CASSLGTAEAFF
-	TRBJ1-2	-	TRBV6-1	TGTGCCAGCAGTGCCCTCGTAGGGGGGGGTTCGGGTGGCTACACCTTC	CASSALVGGGSGGYTF
-	TRBJ2-7	-	TRBV7-9	TGTTCCAGCAGCTCCCATCACGAGCAGTACTTC	CSSSSHHEQYF
-	TRBJ1-1	-	TRBV5-6	TGTGCCAGCAGCGGCAGGGGTGGCACTGAAGCTTTCTTT	CASSGRGGTEAFF
-	TRBJ1-1	-	TRBV6-1	TGTGCCAGCGGCTGGGGGGGGAACACTGAAGCTTTCTTT	CASGWGGNTEAFF
-	TRBJ1-1	-	TRBV29-1	TGCAGCGTAAGGGGGGGCGGGAACACTGAAGCTTTCTTT	CSVRGGGNTEAFF
-	TRBJ2-7	-	TRBV5-1	TGCGCCAGCAGCTCCCGGGACAACTCCTACGAGCAGTACTTC	CASSSRDNSYEQYF
-	TRBJ1-2	TRBD1	TRBV5-4	TGTGCCAGCAGCCCCGGACAGGGCGGGGGTAACTATGGCTACACCTTC	CASSPGQGGGNYGYTF
-	TRBJ2-5	-	TRBV7-9	TGTGCCAGCAGCCCACCGACTCGTCCCAAGGAGACCCAGTACTTC	CASSPPTRPKETQYF
-	TRBJ2-7	-	TRBV12-1	TGTGCCGGGAGATGGGACAGGACTTCCTACGAGCAGTACTTC	CAGRWDRTSYEQYF
-	TRBJ2-1	TRBD1	TRBV15	TGTGCCACCAGCAGAGGGACAGGGATATACAATGAGCAGTTCTTC	CATSRGTGIYNEQFF
-	TRBJ2-1	TRBD2	TRBV7-9	TGTGCCAGCAGCGAAGTCAGCGGGAGGGCCGGTGAGCAGTTCTTC	CASSEVSGRAGEQFF
-	TRBJ1-1	-	TRBV12-5	TGTGCTAGTGGTTTGGTTACGGGGGGCCGAGGCCTATTCACTGAAGCTTTCTTT	CASGLVTGGRGLFTEAFF
-	TRBJ2-1	-	TRBV7-2	TGTGCCAGCAGCCAAGGACGGGGTAGGGAGCAGTTCTTC	CASSQGRGREQFF
once	TRBJ2-2	TRBD2	TRBV6-1	TGTGCCAGCAGGCGACTAGCGGGAGGACCCGGGGAGCTGTTTTTT	CASRRLAGGPGELFF
-	TRBJ1-5	-	TRBV18	TGTGCCAGCTCACCACCGGTAGCGCGGGGCAATCAGCCCCAGCATTTT	CASSPPVARGNQPQHF
-	TRBJ2-5	TRBD2	TRBV15	TGTGCCACCCGACTAGCGGGAGGGCTCAAGACCCAGTACTTC	CATRLAGGLKTQYF
-	TRBJ2-7	TRBD1	TRBV6-5	TGTGCCAGCAGTTACTCAACGGGACAGGGGGCCCACGAGCAGTACTTC	CASSYSTGQGAHEQYF
-	TRBJ1-2	TRBD1	TRBV6-1	TGTGCCAGCAGTGAAGCTGAGGGGGCGTTTGGCTACACCTTC	CASSEAEGAFGYTF
-	TRBJ2-7	-	TRBV28	TGTGCCAGCAGCTTGGAGGGGTACGAGCAGTACTTC	CASSLEGYEQYF
few	TRBJ1-1	TRBD1	TRBV4-1	TGCGCCAGCAGCCTTGGGACAGAGAACACTGAAGCTTTCTTT	CASSLGTENTEAFF
few	TRBJ2-5	-	TRBV6-4	TGTGCCAGCAGTGAGGGGGCCGGGGAGACCCAGTACTTC	CASSEGAGETQYF
-	TRBJ2-1	TRBD2	TRBV5-1	TGCGCCAGCAGCCAGGGACTAGCGGGAGTCTACAATGAGCAGTTCTTC	CASSQGLAGVYNEQFF
-	TRBJ1-3	TRBD1	TRBV10-3	TGTGCCATCAGCTTAGGCGGGACAGCTGGAAACACCATATATTTT	CAISLGGTAGNTIYF
few	TRBJ1-1	-	TRBV5-1	TGCGCCAGCAGCTTACAGAGTCTGAACACTGAAGCTTTCTTT	CASSLQSLNTEAFF
few	TRBJ2-3	-	TRBV28	TGTGCCAGCAGTCTCAACGGGATCCCCGATACGCAGTATTTT	CASSLNGIPDTQYF
-	TRBJ2-1	-	TRBV7-2	TGTGCCAGCAGCTTCAGGAACTACAATGAGCAGTTCTTC	CASSFRNYNEQFF
-	TRBJ2-1	-	TRBV28	TGTGCCAGCAGTTTAGGGGGGAGAAGGAGAAATGAGCAGTTCTTC	CASSLGGRRRNEQFF
-	TRBJ2-3	-	TRBV7-9	TGTGCCAGCAGCTCTTGGGACATCCCCGGGCATACGCAGTATTTT	CASSSWDIPGHTQYF
-	TRBJ2-5	TRBD1	TRBV6-5	TGTGCCAGCAGTCTGAACAGGGGTGAGACCCAGTACTTC	CASSLNRGETQYF
-	TRBJ1-1	-	TRBV2	TGTGCCAGCATAGACAGCTCAGGGAACACTGAAGCTTTCTTT	CASIDSSGNTEAFF
-	TRBJ1-3	-	TRBV2	TGTGCCATCTTACACCTCTCTGGAAACACCATATATTTT	CAILHLSGNTIYF
-	TRBJ2-5	-	TRBV6-4	TGTGCCAGCACCCGACCCCGTTACAGGGAGCACCAAGAGACCCAGTACTTC	CASTRPRYREHQETQYF
few	TRBJ1-1	TRBD1	TRBV5-1	TGCGCCAGCACACGGACAGGGTACACTGAAGCTTTCTTT	CASTRTGYTEAFF
-	TRBJ2-3	-	TRBV7-8	TGTGCCAGCAGCTTAAGACAGGACCCCACAGATACGCAGTATTTT	CASSLRQDPTDTQYF
-	TRBJ1-5	TRBD1	TRBV28	TGTGCCAGCAGACCCTCCGGGACAGGCCCTCAGCCCCAGCATTTT	CASRPSGTGPQPQHF
-	TRBJ1-5	TRBD1	TRBV6-1	TGTGCCAGCAGTGAGGTGGACAGGACGCGCCAGCCCCAGCATTTT	CASSEVDRTRQPQHF
-	TRBJ1-2	-	TRBV6-1	TGTGCCAGCAGTGAACCCACAGTTAACTATGGCTACACCTTC	CASSEPTVNYGYTF
-	TRBJ2-3	-	TRBV29-1	TGCAGCGTTGATTCGGGGGTGGGCACAGATACGCAGTATTTT	CSVDSGVGTDTQYF
few	TRBJ1-2	-	TRBV2	TGTGCCAGCACGGGAGGGGCTCGGGGCTACACCTTC	CASTGGARGYTF
-	TRBJ1-2	TRBD1	TRBV29-1	TGCAGCGTTGGACAGGGCGGCGGCTACACCTTC	CSVGQGGGYTF
-	TRBJ2-3	TRBD1	TRBV28	TGTGCCAGCAGTTCGAGTGGACAGGGAGGCACAGATACGCAGTATTTT	CASSSSGQGGTDTQYF
-	TRBJ2-7	-	TRBV28	TGTGCCAGCAGTTTAGAGGGAAACTCCTACGAGCAGTACTTC	CASSLEGNSYEQYF
-	TRBJ2-7	TRBD2	TRBV5-1	TGCGCCAGCAGCTTGGAGGGGAGGGCCTACGAGCAGTACTTC	CASSLEGRAYEQYF
-	TRBJ2-2	TRBD2	TRBV14	TGTGCCAGCAGCCAAACTAGCGGGAGTGGCGGGGAGCTGTTTTTT	CASSQTSGSGGELFF
-	TRBJ2-1	TRBD2	TRBV5-6	TGTGCCAGCAGCTCCAAATTAGCGGGATCGGCCTACAATGAGCAGTTCTTC	CASSSKLAGSAYNEQFF
-	TRBJ2-2	-	TRBV7-2	TGTGCCAGCAGCTTCTTCGGGGGGCTCGCAGGGGAGCTGTTTTTT	CASSFFGGLAGELFF
-	TRBJ2-1	-	TRBV18	-	CASSPREVGTGAFF
-	TRBJ1-3	TRBD1	TRBV18	TGTGCCAGCTCACGAGAACAGGGGGTTGGAAACACCATATATTTT	CASSREQGVGNTIYF
-	TRBJ1-5	-	TRBV7-2	TGTGCCAGCAGCTTGGGGAGCAGTATCGGCAATCAGCCCCAGCATTTT	CASSLGSSIGNQPQHF